Listed here is a single T cell receptor (beta chain). Original data processing: Reference gene primer amplification gave nucleated cell count estimates. Clones were sequenced by immunoSEQ multiplex PCR, and TCRdb holds only the in-frame ones, with some missing. Clone size and the V and J calls come from that table; the DNA yielded D and trimming. The repertoire holds 150,000 to 200,000 clones, with about 90% as singletons. The CDR3 totals 17 residues. Looked up from germline, CDR1 is SGHVS and CDR2 is FQNEAQ. V lost 2 bases to trimming and J lost 0 bases, with 15 bases between them. This record belongs to a study of blood T cell repertoires in COVID-19.

V gene TRBV7-8 combines with J gene TRBJ2-3; a possible D gene is TRBD2 (5 bases). The receptor's source is a young man with COVID-19, enrolled during active disease. The sequenced sample was peripheral blood. The CDR3 nucleotides are TGTGCCAGCAGCTTAAGGATCCTAGCAGCTAGCACAGATACGCAGTATTTT. It specifies CASSLRILAASTDTQYF.